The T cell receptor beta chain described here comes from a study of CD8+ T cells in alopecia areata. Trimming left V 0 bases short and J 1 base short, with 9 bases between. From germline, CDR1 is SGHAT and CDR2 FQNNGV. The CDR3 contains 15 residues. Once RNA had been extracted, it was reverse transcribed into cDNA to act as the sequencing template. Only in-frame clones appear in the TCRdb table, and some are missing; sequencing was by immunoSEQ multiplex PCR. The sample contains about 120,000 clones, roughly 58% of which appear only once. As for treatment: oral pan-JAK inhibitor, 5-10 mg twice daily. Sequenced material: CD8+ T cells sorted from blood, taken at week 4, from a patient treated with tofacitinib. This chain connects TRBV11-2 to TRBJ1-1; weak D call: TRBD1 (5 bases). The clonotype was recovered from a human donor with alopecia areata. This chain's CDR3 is CASSLEGRENTEAFF. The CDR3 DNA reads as TGTGCCAGCAGCTTAGAGGGCAGGGAGAACACTGAAGCTTTCTTT.